These 27 T cell receptor beta chains came from one sample sequenced in a study of cytomegalovirus exposure and HLA in healthy donors. Use of 60 Vbeta and 13 Jbeta primers characterized the PCR. The assay was immunoSEQ multiplex PCR, and TCRdb's table has in-frame clones only and misses some. Here the sample spans 200,000 or so clones, around 80% being singletons. Sequenced input: PBMCs. The receptor source for this set is a man aged 18 to 30 in good health and CMV-seronegative.

Here the CDR3 DNA reads TGTGCCAGCAGCAAACTAGCGGGGGCGAACACCGGGGAGCTGTTTTTT. Residues: CASSKLAGANTGELFF. The V and J genes are TRBV5-4 and TRBJ2-2, with 11 bases lining up with TRBD2. Germline loops: CDR1 SGHNT, CDR2 YYREEE (reference sequence). There are 16 residues in the CDR3. With V trimmed by 4 bases and J by 0 bases, 2 bases remained unmatched.

This chain connects TRBV14 to TRBJ2-1; TRBD2 aligns across 7 bases. Germline CDR1 reads SGHDN; CDR2 reads FVKESK. V dropped 10 bases and J dropped 0; count of bases not matched to a gene: 3. The CDR3 covers 13 residues. CDR3 amino acids: CANRTSSYNEQFF. CDR3 coding DNA: TGTGCCAACAGGACTAGCTCCTACAATGAGCAGTTCTTC.

This chain joins TRBV6-5 and TRBJ2-1; 8 nucleotides agree with TRBD1. The CDR3 loop spans 13 amino acids. Germline-derived CDR1 and CDR2 are MNHEY and SVGAGI. V trimming: 2 bases; J trimming: 8 bases; junction bases outside the gene matches: 2. The CDR3 DNA reads TGTGCCAGCAGTTACCGGACAGGGTATGAGCAGTTCTTC. It is translated as CASSYRTGYEQFF.

This chain connects TRBV11-1 to TRBJ2-1; 7 bases align to TRBD2. With V trimmed by 0 bases and J by 4 bases, 12 bases remained unmatched. Germline V CDR1 and CDR2: SGHAT, FQDESV (reference sequence). The CDR3 runs 18 residues. Here the CDR3 reads CASSLALGRGGNYNEQFF. The CDR3 DNA sequence: TGTGCCAGCAGCTTAGCCCTGGGGAGGGGAGGGAATTACAATGAGCAGTTCTTC.

This chain uses TRBV6-5 with TRBJ2-3, with TRBD1 matching 9 bases. The CDR3 is made up of 14 amino acids. Germline V gene lookup returns CDR1 MNHEY and CDR2 SVGAGI. The junction had 5 bases not matched to a gene; V was cut back by 6 bases and J by 4 bases. For the CDR3, the DNA is TGTGCCAGCAGACGACAGGGGGGAGCAGATACGCAGTATTTT. This encodes CASRRQGGADTQYF.

This clone was seen a handful of times. The V gene is TRBV25-1, the J gene TRBJ2-3; unclear D gene. V lost 1 base and J 2 bases, leaving 4 bases between the germline ends. The length of the CDR3 is 13 residues. Germline CDR1 reads MGHDK; CDR2 reads SYGVNS. CDR3 residues: CASSESNTDTQYF. In nucleotides, the CDR3 is TGTGCCAGCAGTGAATCCAACACAGATACGCAGTATTTT. The entire variable domain, with the rest obtained from reference TRBV25-1 and TRBJ2-3, is as follows: EADIYQTPRYLVIGTGKKITLECSQTMGHDKMYWYQQDPGMELHLIHYSYGVNSTEKGDLSSESTVSRIRTEHFPLTLESARPSHTSQYLCASSESNTDTQYFGPGTRLTVL.

A remark on this clone: Distinct nucleotide sequences in the sample also encode this CDR3. The chain has TRBV4-1 and TRBJ1-4; D is perhaps TRBD1 (5 bases). The CDR3 is made up of 15 amino acids. The germline CDR1 and CDR2 sequences are MGHRA and YSYEKL. With 1 base removed from V and 8 bases from J, the gap between germline ends came to 14 bases. The CDR3 loop reads CASSQGTGDREKLFF. The CDR3 coding sequence is TGCGCCAGCAGCCAAGGAACGGGGGATCGAGAAAAACTGTTTTTT.

The rearrangement joins TRBV6-5 to TRBJ2-7; D is possibly TRBD2 (5 bases). The CDR3 covers 13 residues. Trimming shortened V by 7 bases and J by 1 base, and 11 bases separated the two germline ends. The germline gives CDR1 MNHEY, CDR2 SVGAGI. The CDR3 DNA follows: TGTGCCAGCACCGACGGGGTTTCCTACGAGCAGTACTTC. Translated, it gives CASTDGVSYEQYF.

The chain couples TRBV9 to TRBJ2-1, with 10 bases identical to TRBD2. The V gene's germline CDR1 is SGDLS and CDR2 YYNGEE. Trimming removed 3 bases from V and 0 bases from J; junction bases left unmatched: 0. The CDR3 spans 15 residues. The DNA for the CDR3 is TGTGCCAGCAGCGGACTAGCGGGCTCCTACAATGAGCAGTTCTTC. Translating it yields CASSGLAGSYNEQFF.

This clone was recorded only once. This sequence joins TRBV30 and TRBJ1-3; no clear D gene. The CDR3 loop spans 11 amino acids. Per germline, CDR1 GTSNPN and CDR2 SVGIG (reference sequence). Trimming removed 4 bases at V and 3 bases at J, with 4 bases between. As DNA, the CDR3 is TGTGCCTGGACAGGTGGAAACACCATATATTTT. Its protein product is CAWTGGNTIYF.

The chain combines TRBV7-9 with TRBJ2-5; 8 bases fit TRBD1. The germline gives CDR1 SEHNR, CDR2 FQNEAQ (reference sequence). The CDR3 spans 14 residues. Trimming cost V 3 bases and J 5 bases; bases outside gene matches: 5. CDR3 residues: CASSLGQVGETQYF. CDR3 DNA sequence: TGTGCCAGCAGCTTGGGACAGGTGGGGGAGACCCAGTACTTC.

V usage is TRBV11-2 and J usage is TRBJ2-3; 9 bases map to TRBD2. V lost 4 bases, J lost 5 bases, and 10 bases stayed unmatched. The CDR3 is 16 residues long. CDR1 is SGHAT and CDR2 is FQNNGV in the germline V gene. The CDR3 is CASSSVAGALGDTQYF. The CDR3 region has the DNA TGTGCCAGCAGCTCCGTAGCGGGAGCATTAGGAGATACGCAGTATTTT.

The gene calls are TRBV7-9 and TRBJ2-1; D is perhaps TRBD2 (5 bases). The CDR3 covers 16 residues. V lost 0 bases to trimming and J lost 5 bases, with 14 bases between them. Germline loops: CDR1 SEHNR, CDR2 FQNEAQ (reference sequence). CDR3 coding DNA: TGTGCCAGCAGCTTAGCGGGAGTCACAGCTAACAATGAGCAGTTCTTC. This translates into CASSLAGVTANNEQFF. The full variable domain, completed using reference TRBV7-9 and TRBJ2-1, is DTGVSQNPRHKITKRGQNVTFRCDPISEHNRLYWYRQTLGQGPEFLTYFQNEAQLEKSRLLSDRFSAERPKGSFSTLEIQRTEQGDSAMYLCASSLAGVTANNEQFFGPGTRLTVL.

This clone turned up a few times. The J gene is TRBJ2-1, the V gene TRBV7-8, with 11 bases matching TRBD2. The CDR3 has 17 residues. V lost 0 bases, J lost 10 bases, and 11 bases stayed unmatched. Germline loops: CDR1 SGHVS, CDR2 FQNEAQ. The CDR3 spells CASSLATSSGRKKEQFF. The CDR3 nucleotides read TGTGCCAGCAGCTTAGCCACATCTAGCGGGAGGAAGAAGGAGCAGTTCTTC.

This sequence joins TRBV6-1 and TRBJ2-1, with 7 positions matching TRBD2. This CDR3 comprises 14 residues. Germline V gene lookup returns CDR1 MNHNS and CDR2 SASEGT. With V trimmed by 8 bases and J by 3 bases, 7 bases remained unmatched. The CDR3 spells CASLEREIYNEQFF. The CDR3 DNA follows: TGTGCCAGCTTGGAGCGGGAAATCTACAATGAGCAGTTCTTC.

The chain carries TRBV15 and TRBJ1-3, with D possibly TRBD1 on 6 matching bases. The germline gives CDR1 LNHNV, CDR2 YYDKDF (reference sequence). This CDR3 spans 15 amino acids. The V end was cut by 2 bases, the J end by 4 bases, with 12 bases between. The DNA of the CDR3 is TGTGCCACCAGCAGAAACAGGGTAGCCGGAAACACCATATATTTT. Translated, it gives CATSRNRVAGNTIYF.

This chain links TRBV11-1 with TRBJ2-1; the D gene is possibly TRBD1 (5 bases). The CDR3 length is 14 residues. Germline CDR1 reads SGHAT; CDR2 reads FQDESV (reference sequence). Trimming pared 5 bases from V and 0 bases from J, leaving 8 bases between. The chain's CDR3 is CASSLRVSYNEQFF. CDR3 DNA: TGTGCCAGCAGCCTCAGGGTCTCCTACAATGAGCAGTTCTTC.

In its sample, this clone was seen a few times. Mismatch with germline at one junction end may stem from a read error. V is TRBV25-1 and J is TRBJ2-7; D is uncertain. The CDR3 has 13 amino acids. Per the germline V gene, CDR1 is MGHDK and CDR2 is SYGVNS. The CDR3 region has the DNA TGTGCCAGCAGTGGCTTGGAGCACCATGTCCTTTCTTTC. This translates into CASSGLEHHVLSF.

The J gene is TRBJ1-2, the V gene TRBV9, with a tentative D call TRBD1 (5 bases). The ends were cut back, 0 bases at V and 6 bases at J, with 15 bases in the middle. Germline V gene data show CDR1 as SGDLS and CDR2 as YYNGEE. This CDR3 is built from 15 residues. In DNA, the CDR3 is TGTGCCAGCAGCGTAGTCGATCTCCAAGGGGATGGCTACACCTTC. It yields the protein CASSVVDLQGDGYTF. The whole variable domain, remainder taken from reference TRBV9 and TRBJ1-2, is DSGVTQTPKHLITATGQRVTLRCSPRSGDLSVYWYQQSLDQGLQFLIQYYNGEERAKGNILERFSAQQFPDLHSELNLSSLELGDSALYFCASSVVDLQGDGYTFGSGTRLTVV.

V usage is TRBV2 and J usage is TRBJ2-7, with TRBD2 as a possible D gene (6 bases). CDR3 length equals 13 residues. The germline V gene has CDR1 SNHLY and CDR2 FYNNEI. Trimming removed 5 bases at V and 6 bases at J, with 14 bases between. The CDR3 DNA sequence: TGTGCCAGCAGTCAAATAGAGGGAGGCGAGCAGTACTTC. Amino acids: CASSQIEGGEQYF.

This chain links TRBV2 with TRBJ2-7; 9 nucleotides match TRBD2. The V gene end was trimmed by 5 bases and the J gene end by 5 bases; junction bases not matched to a gene: 19. The CDR3 sequence is 18 residues long. CDR1 is SNHLY, CDR2 FYNNEI, per germline. CDR3 in DNA: TGTGCCAGCAGTCCTCAAATTAAATCCGGGACTAGCAACCACGAGCAGTACTTC. Translated: CASSPQIKSGTSNHEQYF.

The chain combines TRBV27 with TRBJ2-5, with 7 bases lining up with TRBD1. This CDR3 is 15 amino acids long. Germline loops: CDR1 MNHEY, CDR2 SMNVEV (reference sequence). V lost 9 bases, J lost 3 bases, and 13 bases stayed unmatched. The DNA for the CDR3 is TGTGCCAGTAATTCTCGCCGGGACAGAGAAGAGACCCAGTACTTC. This sequence encodes CASNSRRDREETQYF.

The chain employs TRBV30 and TRBJ2-1; 7 nucleotides align to TRBD2. The CDR3 covers 15 residues. Germline CDR1 is GTSNPN and CDR2 is SVGIG (reference sequence). The V gene end was trimmed by 4 bases and the J gene end by 4 bases; junction bases not matched to a gene: 10. DNA for the CDR3: TGTGCCTGGAAGGGTGGGAGGGCCTCTTACAATGAGCAGTTCTTC. It yields the protein CAWKGGRASYNEQFF.

The chain has TRBV28 and TRBJ1-2, with a weak D call TRBD1 (5 bases). Germline assignment: CDR1 MDHEN and CDR2 SYDVKM. The CDR3 length is 13 residues. The germline V and J ends were trimmed by 6 bases and 12 bases, with 20 bases remaining between them. CDR3 bases: TGTGCCAGCAGCCCCATATTTGGCCGGGGGGACACCTTC. Translated: CASSPIFGRGDTF.

This chain uses TRBV27 with TRBJ1-5, with unresolved D. Trimming shortened V by 6 bases and J by 3 bases, and 6 bases separated the two germline ends. The CDR3 extends over 12 amino acids. Germline CDR1 and CDR2: MNHEY and SMNVEV (reference sequence). The CDR3 coding sequence is TGTGCCAGCAGCCCCCACAATCAGCCCCAGCATTTT. Translation gives CASSPHNQPQHF.

This chain links TRBV27 with TRBJ2-5, with D uncertain. Germline V gene data show CDR1 as MNHEY and CDR2 as SMNVEV (reference sequence). Between the trimmed V and J ends, which lost 6 bases and 3 bases, there was a span of 14 bases. The CDR3 has 14 amino acids. The CDR3 sequence is CASRYLGYEETQYF. In DNA, the CDR3 is TGTGCCAGCAGATACCTAGGTTATGAAGAGACCCAGTACTTC.

The chain carries TRBV10-3 and TRBJ1-1; TRBD1 matches 9 bases. The J segment lost 7 bases and the V segment lost 5 bases, leaving 11 bases of the junction unmatched. CDR3 length: 15 residues. Per germline, CDR1 ENHRY and CDR2 SYGVKD. The CDR3: CAISTRDRGSGEAFF. The CDR3, as DNA: TGTGCCATCAGTACAAGAGACAGGGGGTCGGGTGAAGCTTTCTTT.